This T cell receptor beta chain was obtained from a study of cytomegalovirus exposure and HLA in healthy donors. Overall study findings and caveats: What TCR beta sequences reportedly achieved was accurate prediction of HLA-A and HLA-B alleles in most subjects. A few chains tied to CMV proved CMV antigen-specific in vitro. Prior analysis indicated that the majority of TCR beta V segments exhibited productivity approximately 90% or approximately 30% of the time.

Amplification used 60 Vbeta primers and 13 Jbeta primers. Repertoires were generated with immunoSEQ multiplex PCR, while TCRdb's copy carries only in-frame clones and drops some. The sample holds 50,000 to 70,000 clones, more than 75% seen once. Every donor was a healthy person donating bone marrow. CDR1 is SQVTM and CDR2 is ANQGSEA in the germline V gene. The CDR3 is made up of 13 amino acids. The germline V and J ends were trimmed by 7 bases and 10 bases, with 17 bases remaining between them. Worth noting for this clone: As yet, its antigen is unknown.

The chain uses TRBV29-1 and TRBJ1-6; a weak D match, TRBD1 (6 bases). The clonotype originates from a girl between 10 and 17 years old in good health and CMV-seropositive. The specimen was PBMCs. The chain's CDR3 is CSAKGGEGSPLHF. In nucleotides, the CDR3 is TGCAGCGCCAAAGGGGGAGAGGGATCACCCCTCCACTTT.